This T cell receptor (beta chain) was identified in a study of T cell responses to AZD1222 COVID-19 vaccine (dated by TCRdb to 2020 to 2022). With respect to the entire study: A total of around 240 trial participants underwent TCR sequencing, of whom under 220 had received two doses of AZD1222 and some 25 had received two doses of the MenACWY control vaccine. Enrollment into the trials was organized by age into subgroups of 18-55, 56-69 and 70-plus years, and those subgroups contained around 150, 28 and 57 TCR-sequenced participants, respectively. Paper-wide results and their limitations: After two AZD1222 doses, both the breadth and the depth of spike-specific TCRs were significantly higher than at day 0 and than in MenACWY recipients. In the small 56-69-year group, the increase in depth fell short of significance, most likely because of low power. Most participants were white British and females outnumbered males, and the authors suggested that clonal diversity may have been underestimated. Only five to seven AZD1222 recipients were SARS-CoV-2 seropositive at baseline, limiting conclusions about previously exposed vaccinees. No day 14 peak-response samples were available, so repertoires were characterized only after the peak T cell response. Reportedly, close to half of the unique spike-specific TCRs recognized epitopes lying outside the regions that are mutated in the B.1.351 and B.1.1.7 variants. CD4 TCRs associated with the vaccine covered the entire spike protein, and the dominant responses were in regions 160-218 and 743-854.

The CDR3 regions of human TCRbeta chains were analyzed by immunosequencing. The authors' pipeline ran thus. TCRs in the repertoires were matched against a reference library of SARS-CoV-2-specific TCRs that had been generated with the MIRA antigen-specificity platform. Breadth was defined as the fraction of unique TCRs that were SARS-CoV-2-associated. Depth was defined as the fraction of total T cells that were SARS-CoV-2-associated. Using the MIRA data, each spike-specific TCR was mapped to the spike region that the TCR reacts to and placed in a CD4 or CD8 class. Log10-transformed breadth and depth values were compared by one-way ANOVA with Sidak's multiple comparisons tests. This is the immuneACCESS table as TCRdb keeps it, with only in-frame sequences that have V and J called. A part of the clones is gone; compared with another copy, unresolved V genes explain less than half, and the rest is unexplained. D and trimming were read from the DNA, whereas the V and J calls and clone size are those reported in that table. This sample has some 150,000 clones in its table, and just over 90% of those were observed once. The biggest ten clones account for roughly 2.8% of the sample.

The sample's time point label, decoded: baseline before first vaccination. The sample's treatment or condition label is to be understood as: meningococcal conjugate vaccine given as trial control. Samples from vaccinated people were obtained from the UK trials COV001 and COV002, which included a single-blind randomized controlled phase 2/3 trial of AZD1222 (ChAdOx1 nCoV-19) in healthy adults. For TCRbeta chain sequencing, PBMC samples from trial participants were taken at day 0 and at day 28 after the second dose. Remarks on this clone: No antigen is known for it. Per-base qualities were not stored, and no clone one base away is much larger.

This clonotype originated in an adult in good health. This material consisted of peripheral blood, taken on day 0 of MenACWY control vaccination.

The CDR3 protein sequence reads: CATEQGFGYTF. The sequenced DNA: TGTGCCACGGAGCAGGGGTTTGGCTACACCTTC. In this chain, TRBV10-3 is recombined with TRBJ1-2; a tentative D match to TRBD1 spans 6 bases. Looking up the germline V gene yields CDR1 ENHRY and CDR2 SYGVKD. V drops 10 bases and J drops 7 bases, leaving 13 bases in between. CDR3 length: 11 amino acids, cysteine to phenylalanine. Only the CDR3 portion is preserved as DNA: 33 bases, with reading frame beginning at the first base.